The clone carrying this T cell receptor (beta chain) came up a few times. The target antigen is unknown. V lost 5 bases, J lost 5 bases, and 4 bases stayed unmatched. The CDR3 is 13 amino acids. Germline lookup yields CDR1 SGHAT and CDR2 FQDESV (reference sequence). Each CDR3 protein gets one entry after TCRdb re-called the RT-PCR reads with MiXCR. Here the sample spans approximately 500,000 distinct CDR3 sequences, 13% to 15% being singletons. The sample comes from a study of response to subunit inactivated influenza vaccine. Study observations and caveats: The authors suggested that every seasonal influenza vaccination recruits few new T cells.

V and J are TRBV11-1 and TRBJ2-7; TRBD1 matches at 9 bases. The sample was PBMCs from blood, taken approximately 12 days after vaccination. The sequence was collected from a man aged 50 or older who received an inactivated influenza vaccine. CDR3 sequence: CASSLGDRDEQYF. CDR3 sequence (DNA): TGTGCCAGCAGCCTTGGGGACAGGGACGAGCAGTACTTC.